The clone carrying this TCR beta chain was counted only a few times. No antigen is known for it. Unique molecular identifiers were incorporated into the prepared TCRbeta library. Each CDR3 protein is one row after TCRdb ran MiXCR on the PCR reads. This table holds about 980,000 distinct CDR3 sequences, less than 30% found once. The data stem from a study of T-cell reconstitution after alpha-beta-depleted transplantation in children. Findings and limits, study-wide: Newly produced T cells mostly provided counts and TCRbeta diversity after one year, as hyperexpanded clones declined. Reportedly, only several hundred clones from non-depleted graft cells drove alpha-beta T-cell counts at about two months. For some patients, TCRbeta diversity was high at day 60 because of recipient T cells and thymic progenitors that survived.

The source is a boy under two years old who had a stem cell transplant for SCID, so the T cells may come from the graft donor. This specimen consisted of PBMCs, mostly from graft donor cells, obtained 360 days after TCRalphabeta/CD19-depleted stem cell transplant.

This CDR3 reads CATSREIRTRQGSYEQYF. CDR3 DNA: TGTGCCACCAGCAGGGAGATCCGGACAAGACAGGGGTCCTACGAGCAGTACTTC. The chain has TRBV15 and TRBJ2-7; 8 positions agree with TRBD1. Per germline, CDR1 LNHNV and CDR2 YYDKDF (reference sequence). V dropped 3 bases and J dropped 1; count of bases not matched to a gene: 14. This CDR3 spans 18 amino acids.